This T cell receptor beta chain was documented in a study of a mutant IDH1 vaccine in newly diagnosed glioma. Background on the study: Vaccines were begun 4-6 weeks after radiotherapy alone, or with temozolomide cycles. Radiotherapy, temozolomide, or both had been given previously, and both were given to most.

Indicated time point: week 11, during vaccination. Topical imiquimod was applied with each vaccine dose, which held 300 ug of mutant IDH1 20-mer peptide. Sequencing was performed with immunoSEQ multiplex PCR; in TCRdb, only in-frame clones are kept and a portion is missing. There are more than 50,000 clones in the sample; around nine tenths occur only once, and 1.5% to 2% lies in the top ten. For this clone: Its antigen is not identified.

The CDR3 length is 14 residues. V was clipped by 7 bases and J by 10 bases, with 22 bases between them. In germline, CDR1 is LNHDA, CDR2 SQIVND (reference sequence). The chain combines TRBV19 with TRBJ1-1; D possibly corresponds to TRBD1 (5 bases). This receptor was taken from a man in his forties or fifties with glioma. This specimen was PBMCs, taken from a glioma patient whose treatment included an IDH1 peptide vaccine. The CDR3 loop reads CASTDTTRTRVAFF. The CDR3 DNA follows: TGTGCCAGTACGGACACGACCCGAACTCGTGTAGCTTTCTTT. Complete variable domain (other parts from reference TRBV19 and TRBJ1-1): DGGITQSPKYLFRKEGQNVTLSCEQNLNHDAMYWYRQDPGQGLRLIYYSQIVNDFQKGDIAEGYSVSREKKESFPLTVTSAQKNPTAFYLCASTDTTRTRVAFFGQGTRLTVV.